This TCR beta chain originates from a study of T cell repertoires in cytomegalovirus infection. TCRdb re-derived calls from the reads in MiXCR, one entry per CDR3 protein. The table shows about 69,000 distinct CDR3 sequences, with 28% occurring only once. This clonotype turned up a few times. Its antigen is not known. The material sequenced was CD8+ T cells from cultured PBMCs, taken from culture after CMV antigen stimulation. The sequence was obtained from a human donor in good health (CMV status not recorded). Some clones in this sample may be carry-over from other donors' samples.

The CDR3 nucleotides are TGTGCCACCACCGGACAGGTAGCCTACAATGAGCAGTTCTTC. Protein: CATTGQVAYNEQFF. V usage is TRBV19 and J usage is TRBJ2-1; 7 positions match TRBD1. The CDR3 has 14 residues. CDR1 and CDR2 (germline): LNHDA, SQIVND (reference sequence). The V and J ends lost 10 bases and 2 bases, in that order; junction bases with no gene match: 8.